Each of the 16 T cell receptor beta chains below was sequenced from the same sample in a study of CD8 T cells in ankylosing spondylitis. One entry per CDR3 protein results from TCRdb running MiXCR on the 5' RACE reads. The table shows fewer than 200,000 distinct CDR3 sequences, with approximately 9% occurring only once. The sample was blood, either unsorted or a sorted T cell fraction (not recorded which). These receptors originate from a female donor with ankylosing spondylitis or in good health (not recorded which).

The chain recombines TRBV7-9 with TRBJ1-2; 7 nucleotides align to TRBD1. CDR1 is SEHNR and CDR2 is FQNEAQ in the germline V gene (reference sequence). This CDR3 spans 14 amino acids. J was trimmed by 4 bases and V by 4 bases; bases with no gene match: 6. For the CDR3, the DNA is TGTGCCAGCAGCTCCGCAGGGGGGATCTATGGCTACACCTTC. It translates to CASSSAGGIYGYTF.

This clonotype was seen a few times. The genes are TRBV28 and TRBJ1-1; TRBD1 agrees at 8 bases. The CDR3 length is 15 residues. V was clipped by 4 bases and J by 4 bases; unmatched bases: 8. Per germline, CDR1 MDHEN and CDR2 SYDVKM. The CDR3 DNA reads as TGTGCCAGCAGTTGGGTCAGGGGGCGTGTCACTGAAGCTTTCTTT. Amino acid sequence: CASSWVRGRVTEAFF. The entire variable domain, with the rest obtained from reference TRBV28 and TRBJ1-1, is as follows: DVKVTQSSRYLVKRTGEKVFLECVQDMDHENMFWYRQDPGLGLRLIYFSYDVKMKEKGDIPEGYSVSREKKERFSLILESASTNQTSMYLCASSWVRGRVTEAFFGQGTRLTVV.

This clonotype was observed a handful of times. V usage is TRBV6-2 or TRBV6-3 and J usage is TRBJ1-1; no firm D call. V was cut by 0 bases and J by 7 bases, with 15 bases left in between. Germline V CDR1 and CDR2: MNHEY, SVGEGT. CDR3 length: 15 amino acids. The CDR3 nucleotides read TGTGCCAGCAGTTACTCAGGAGGGTCGGGAGGTGAAGCTTTCTTT. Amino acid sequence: CASSYSGGSGGEAFF.

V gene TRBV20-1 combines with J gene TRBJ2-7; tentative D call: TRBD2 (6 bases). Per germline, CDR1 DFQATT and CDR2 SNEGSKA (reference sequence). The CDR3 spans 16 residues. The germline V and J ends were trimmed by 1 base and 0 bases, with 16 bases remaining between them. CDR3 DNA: TGCAGTGCTAGAGTTACACTCGGGACTCTCTCCTACGAGCAGTACTTC. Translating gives CSARVTLGTLSYEQYF.

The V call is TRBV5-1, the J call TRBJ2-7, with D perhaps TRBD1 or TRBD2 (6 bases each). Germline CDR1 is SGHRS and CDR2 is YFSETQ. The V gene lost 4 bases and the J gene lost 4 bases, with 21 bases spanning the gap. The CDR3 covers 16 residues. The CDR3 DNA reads TGCGCCAGCAGCCCTCGGTCGGGGGCCCCCTCGTACGAGCAGTACTTC. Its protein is CASSPRSGAPSYEQYF.

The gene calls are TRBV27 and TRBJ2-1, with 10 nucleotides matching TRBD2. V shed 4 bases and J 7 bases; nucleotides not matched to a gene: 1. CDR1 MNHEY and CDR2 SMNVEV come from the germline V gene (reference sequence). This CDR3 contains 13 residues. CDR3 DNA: TGTGCCAGCAGTTCTAGCGGGAGAAATGAGCAGTTCTTC. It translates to CASSSSGRNEQFF.

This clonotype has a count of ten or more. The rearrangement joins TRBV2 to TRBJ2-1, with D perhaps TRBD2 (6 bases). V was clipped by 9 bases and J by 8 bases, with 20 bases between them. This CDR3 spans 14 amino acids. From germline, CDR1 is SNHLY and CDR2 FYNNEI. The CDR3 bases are TGTGCCAGGCGGGGTGGAGTCATCAACGATGAGCAGTTCTTC. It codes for CARRGGVINDEQFF.

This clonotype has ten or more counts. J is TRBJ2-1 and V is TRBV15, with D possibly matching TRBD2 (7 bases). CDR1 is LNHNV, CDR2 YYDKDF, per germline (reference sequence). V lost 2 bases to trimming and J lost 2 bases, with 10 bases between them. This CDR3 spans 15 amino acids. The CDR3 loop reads CATSRRGGTYNEQFF. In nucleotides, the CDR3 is TGTGCCACCAGCAGAAGGGGGGGAACCTACAATGAGCAGTTCTTC.

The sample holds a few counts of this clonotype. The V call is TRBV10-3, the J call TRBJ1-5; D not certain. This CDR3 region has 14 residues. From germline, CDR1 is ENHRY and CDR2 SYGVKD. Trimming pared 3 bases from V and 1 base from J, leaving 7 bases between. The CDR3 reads CAISEGPSNQPQHF. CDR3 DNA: TGTGCCATCAGTGAAGGTCCCAGCAATCAGCCCCAGCATTTT.

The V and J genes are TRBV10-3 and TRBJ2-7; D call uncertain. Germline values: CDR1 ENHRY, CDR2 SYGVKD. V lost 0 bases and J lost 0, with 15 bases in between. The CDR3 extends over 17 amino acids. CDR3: CAISESVLAVYSYEQYF. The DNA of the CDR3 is TGTGCCATCAGTGAGTCGGTTTTGGCGGTCTACTCCTACGAGCAGTACTTC.

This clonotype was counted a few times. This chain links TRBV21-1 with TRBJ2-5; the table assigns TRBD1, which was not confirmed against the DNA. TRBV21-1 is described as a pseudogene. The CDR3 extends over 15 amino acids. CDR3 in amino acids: CASSKRRGGSETQYF. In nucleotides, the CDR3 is TGTGCCAGCAGCAAAAGGAGGGGGGGTTCAGAGACCCAGTACTTC.

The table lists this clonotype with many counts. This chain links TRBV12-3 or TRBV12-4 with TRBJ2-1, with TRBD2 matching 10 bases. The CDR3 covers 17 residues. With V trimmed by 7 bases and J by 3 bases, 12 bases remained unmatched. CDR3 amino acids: CASKPLAGAVSYNEQFF. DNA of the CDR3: TGTGCCAGCAAACCCCTAGCGGGAGCGGTTAGCTACAATGAGCAGTTCTTC.

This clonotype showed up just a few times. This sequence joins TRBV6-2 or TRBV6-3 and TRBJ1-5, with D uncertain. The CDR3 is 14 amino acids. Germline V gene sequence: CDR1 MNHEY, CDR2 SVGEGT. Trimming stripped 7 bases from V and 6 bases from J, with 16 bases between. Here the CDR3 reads CASTYGGPFQPQHF. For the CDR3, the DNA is TGTGCCAGCACCTACGGTGGACCTTTTCAGCCCCAGCATTTT.

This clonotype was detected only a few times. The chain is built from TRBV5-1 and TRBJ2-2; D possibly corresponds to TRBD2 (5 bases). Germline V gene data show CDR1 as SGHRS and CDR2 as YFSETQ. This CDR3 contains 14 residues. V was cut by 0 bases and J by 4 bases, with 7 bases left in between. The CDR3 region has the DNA TGCGCCAGCAGCTTGGGGACTGTCACCGGGGAGCTGTTTTTT. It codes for CASSLGTVTGELFF.

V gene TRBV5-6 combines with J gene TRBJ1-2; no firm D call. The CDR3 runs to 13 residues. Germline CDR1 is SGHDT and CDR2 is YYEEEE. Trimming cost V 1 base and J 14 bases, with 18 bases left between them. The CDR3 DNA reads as TGTGCCAGCAGCTTGTCCGGGAAAGGAACGGTAACCTTC. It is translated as CASSLSGKGTVTF.

The CDR3 loop is CATSPRVGDNEQFF. The CDR3 coding sequence is TGTGCCACCAGTCCTAGGGTGGGTGACAATGAGCAGTTCTTC. J is TRBJ2-1 and V is TRBV24-1; D uncertain. Per germline, CDR1 KGHDR and CDR2 SFDVKD. V lost 6 bases and J lost 5, with 13 bases in between. CDR3 size: 14 residues.